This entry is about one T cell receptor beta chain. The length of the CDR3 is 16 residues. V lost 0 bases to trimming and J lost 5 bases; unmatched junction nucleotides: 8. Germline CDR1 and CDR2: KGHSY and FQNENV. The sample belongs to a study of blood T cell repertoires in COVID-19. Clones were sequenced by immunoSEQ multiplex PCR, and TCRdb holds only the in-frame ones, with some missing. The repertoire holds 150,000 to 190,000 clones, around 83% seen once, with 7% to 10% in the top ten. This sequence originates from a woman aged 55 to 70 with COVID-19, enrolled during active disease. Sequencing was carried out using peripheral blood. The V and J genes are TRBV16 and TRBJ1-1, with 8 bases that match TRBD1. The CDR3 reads CASSQSPRTGRTEAFF. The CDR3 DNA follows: TGTGCCAGCAGCCAATCCCCGAGGACAGGGCGTACTGAAGCTTTCTTT.